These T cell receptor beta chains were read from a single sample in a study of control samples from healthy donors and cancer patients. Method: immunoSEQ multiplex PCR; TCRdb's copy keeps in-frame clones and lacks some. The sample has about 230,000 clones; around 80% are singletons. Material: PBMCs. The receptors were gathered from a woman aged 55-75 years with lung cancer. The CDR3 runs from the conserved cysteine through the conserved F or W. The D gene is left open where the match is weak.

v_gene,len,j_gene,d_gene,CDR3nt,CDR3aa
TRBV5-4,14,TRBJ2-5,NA,TGTGCCAGCAGCTCTCCACAGGGCGGAGAGACCCAGTACTTC,CASSSPQGGETQYF
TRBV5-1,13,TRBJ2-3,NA,TGCGCCAGCAGCTTGGCCTTCGTAGATACGCAGTATTTT,CASSLAFVDTQYF
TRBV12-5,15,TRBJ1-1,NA,TGTGCTAGTGGTTTGTCATCAGGGCTGAACACTGAAGCTTTCTTT,CASGLSSGLNTEAFF
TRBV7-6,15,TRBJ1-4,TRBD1,TGTGCCAGCAGCCCGAACCCTGACAGGGCAGAAAAACTGTTTTTT,CASSPNPDRAEKLFF
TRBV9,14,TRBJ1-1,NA,TGTGCCAGCAGCGTTTCTAGTCTTAACACTGAAGCTTTCTTT,CASSVSSLNTEAFF
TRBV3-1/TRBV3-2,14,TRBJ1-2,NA,TGTGCCAGCAGCCGGGTCGGGACATTGTCGAGCTACACCTTC,CASSRVGTLSSYTF
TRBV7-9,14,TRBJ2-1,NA,TGTGCCACCCCCTCACGACGGGGGTACAATGAGCAGTTCTTC,CATPSRRGYNEQFF
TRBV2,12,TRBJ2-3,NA,TGTGCCAGCGGGGGCCACACAGATACGCAGTATTTT,CASGGHTDTQYF
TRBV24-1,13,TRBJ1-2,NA,TGTGCCACCAGTGACTCGGGACGGCCCCCCTACACCTTC,CATSDSGRPPYTF
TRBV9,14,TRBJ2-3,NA,TGTGCCAGCAGCGTAGGTTCAGGGTCCGATACGCAGTATTTT,CASSVGSGSDTQYF